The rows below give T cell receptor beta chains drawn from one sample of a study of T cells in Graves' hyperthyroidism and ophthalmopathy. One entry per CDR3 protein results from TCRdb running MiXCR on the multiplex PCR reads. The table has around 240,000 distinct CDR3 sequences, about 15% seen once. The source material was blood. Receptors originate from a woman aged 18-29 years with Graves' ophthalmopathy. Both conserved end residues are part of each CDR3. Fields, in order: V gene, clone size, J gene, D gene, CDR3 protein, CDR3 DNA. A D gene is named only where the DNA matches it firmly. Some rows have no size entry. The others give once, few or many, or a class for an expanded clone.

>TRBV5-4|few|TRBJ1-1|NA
CATKTVNTEAFF
TGTGCCACCAAGACTGTGAACACTGAAGCTTTCTTT
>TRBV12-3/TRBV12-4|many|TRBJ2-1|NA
CASSPGGLTYNEQFF
TGTGCCAGCAGTCCCGGGGGGCTCACCTACAATGAGCAGTTCTTC
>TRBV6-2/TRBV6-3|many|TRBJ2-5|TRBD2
CASSGSGGAETQYF
TGTGCCAGCAGCGGTAGCGGGGGGGCGGAGACCCAGTACTTC
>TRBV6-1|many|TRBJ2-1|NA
CASSRTYNEQFF
TGTGCCAGCAGCAGAACCTACAATGAGCAGTTCTTC
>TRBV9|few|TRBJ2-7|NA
CASSVGGFVGDEQYF
TGTGCCAGCAGCGTAGGAGGTTTTGTTGGGGACGAGCAGTACTTC
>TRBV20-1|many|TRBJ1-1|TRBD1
CSAERRDRGRTEAFF
TGCAGTGCTGAAAGGAGGGACAGGGGGCGGACTGAAGCTTTCTTT
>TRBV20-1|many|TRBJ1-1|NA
CSAGTVTEAFF
TGCAGTGCGGGGACTGTCACTGAAGCTTTCTTT
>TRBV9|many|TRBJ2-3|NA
CASSTTPKAPDTQYF
TGTGCCAGCAGCACGACTCCCAAAGCCCCAGATACGCAGTATTTT
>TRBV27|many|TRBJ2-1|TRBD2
CASSPGTSGSNEQFF
TGTGCCAGCAGCCCCGGGACTAGCGGGAGCAATGAGCAGTTCTTC
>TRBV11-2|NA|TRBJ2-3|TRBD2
CASSQLPGLAGGITDTQYF
TGTGCCAGCAGCCAACTACCGGGACTAGCGGGAGGGATCACAGATACGCAGTATTTT
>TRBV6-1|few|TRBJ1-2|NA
CASSIEGRGDGSGYTF
TGTGCCAGCAGTATAGAGGGTAGAGGAGATGGCAGTGGCTACACCTTC
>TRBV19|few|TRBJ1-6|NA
CASSNREYSPLHF
TGTGCCAGTAGTAACAGGGAATACTCACCCCTCCACTTT
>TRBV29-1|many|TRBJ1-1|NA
CSAGPQMNTEAFF
TGCAGCGCTGGGCCCCAAATGAACACTGAAGCTTTCTTT
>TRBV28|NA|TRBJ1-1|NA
CASSYRGGEAFF
TGTGCCAGCAGTTACCGGGGGGGTGAAGCTTTCTTT
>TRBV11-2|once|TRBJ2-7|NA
CASSSQGMNEQYF
TGTGCCAGCAGTTCTCAGGGGATGAACGAGCAGTACTTC
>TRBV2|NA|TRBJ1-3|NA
CASSEVQRSGNTIYF
TGTGCCAGCAGTGAAGTACAGCGAAGTGGAAACACCATATATTTT
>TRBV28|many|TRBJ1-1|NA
CASRLTMNTEAFF
TGTGCCAGCAGACTTACCATGAACACTGAAGCTTTCTTT
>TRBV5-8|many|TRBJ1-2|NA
CASSTSGQKNYGYTF
TGTGCCAGCAGCACCTCGGGACAAAAAAACTATGGCTACACCTTC
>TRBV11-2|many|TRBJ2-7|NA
CASSFDSYEQYF
TGTGCCAGCAGCTTTGACAGCTACGAGCAGTACTTC
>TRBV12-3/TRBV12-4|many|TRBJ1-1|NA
CASSQSLGPEAFF
TGTGCCAGCAGTCAGAGCCTGGGTCCTGAAGCTTTCTTT
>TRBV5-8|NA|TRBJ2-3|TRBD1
CASSPAGTVISSTDTQYF
TGTGCCAGCAGCCCAGCCGGGACAGTAATATCGAGCACAGATACGCAGTATTTT
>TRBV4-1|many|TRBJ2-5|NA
CASSQDVKTQYF
TGCGCCAGCAGCCAAGACGTAAAGACCCAGTACTTC
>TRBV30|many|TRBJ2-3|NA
CAWARHDTQYF
TGTGCCTGGGCTAGACATGATACGCAGTATTTT
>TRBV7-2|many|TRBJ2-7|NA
CASSPRQLYEQYF
TGTGCCAGCAGCCCTAGGCAACTCTACGAGCAGTACTTC
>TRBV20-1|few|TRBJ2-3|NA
CSAREWGWEDPTDTQYF
TGCAGTGCTAGAGAGTGGGGTTGGGAGGACCCGACAGATACGCAGTATTTT
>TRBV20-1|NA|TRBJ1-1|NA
CSVKGKMDTEAFF
TGCAGTGTTAAGGGCAAGATGGACACTGAAGCTTTCTTT
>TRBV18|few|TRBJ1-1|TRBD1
CASSPSGTGKGNTEAFF
TGTGCCAGCTCACCGTCTGGGACAGGGAAGGGGAACACTGAAGCTTTCTTT
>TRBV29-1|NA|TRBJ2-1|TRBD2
CSVCLIGTSGESEQFF
TGCAGCGTCTGTTTGATCGGGACTAGCGGTGAGAGTGAGCAGTTCTTC
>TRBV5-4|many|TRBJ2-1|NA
CASSPSDTYNEQFF
TGTGCCAGCAGCCCTAGCGATACCTACAATGAGCAGTTCTTC
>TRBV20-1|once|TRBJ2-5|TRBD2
CSASSASGGEQTQYF
TGCAGTGCTAGTTCGGCTAGCGGGGGGGAACAGACCCAGTACTTC
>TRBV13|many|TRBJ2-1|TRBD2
CASSQGLAGGSSYNEQFF
TGTGCCAGCAGCCAAGGACTAGCGGGAGGGAGCTCCTACAATGAGCAGTTCTTC
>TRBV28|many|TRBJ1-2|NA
CASRGRDYGYTF
TGTGCCAGCAGGGGCAGGGACTATGGCTACACCTTC
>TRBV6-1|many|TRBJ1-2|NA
CASRLGDNYGYTF
TGTGCCAGCCGCTTGGGGGATAACTATGGCTACACCTTC
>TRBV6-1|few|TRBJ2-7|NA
CATSYEQYF
TGTGCCACCAGCTACGAGCAGTACTTC
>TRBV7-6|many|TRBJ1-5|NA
CASSQGGKPQHF
TGTGCCAGCAGCCAAGGGGGTAAGCCCCAGCATTTT
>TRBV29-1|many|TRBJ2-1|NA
CSVVPNYRDYNEQFF
TGCAGCGTTGTCCCGAACTACCGGGACTACAATGAGCAGTTCTTC
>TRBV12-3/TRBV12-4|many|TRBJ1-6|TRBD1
CATSGQGNSPLHF
TGTGCCACCTCCGGACAGGGGAATTCACCCCTCCACTTT
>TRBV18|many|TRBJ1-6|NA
CASSGIGDSPLHF
TGTGCCAGTTCCGGGATAGGCGATTCACCCCTCCACTTT
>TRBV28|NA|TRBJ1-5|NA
CASSLRPQHF
TGTGCCAGCAGTTTAAGGCCCCAGCATTTT
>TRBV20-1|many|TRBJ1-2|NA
CSGRYYGYTF
TGCAGCGGACGGTACTATGGCTACACCTTC
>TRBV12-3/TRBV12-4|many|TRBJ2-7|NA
CASSLRDSATYEQYF
TGTGCCAGCAGTTTAAGGGACTCGGCCACCTACGAGCAGTACTTC
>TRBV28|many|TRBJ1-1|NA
CASSLYTGGAWGTEAFF
TGTGCCAGCAGTTTATATACGGGGGGGGCTTGGGGCACTGAAGCTTTCTTT
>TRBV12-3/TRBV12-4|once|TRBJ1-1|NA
CASSLGDTFPGAFF
TGTGCCAGCAGTTTGGGGGACACCTTCCCTGGGGCTTTCTTT
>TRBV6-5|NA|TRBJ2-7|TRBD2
CASWYSGLPLYEQYF
TGTGCCAGCTGGTACTCGGGACTACCACTCTACGAGCAGTACTTC
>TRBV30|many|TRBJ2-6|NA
CAWSQAGYMSPGANVLTF
TGTGCCTGGAGTCAGGCGGGCTATATGTCACCCGGGGCCAACGTCCTGACTTTC
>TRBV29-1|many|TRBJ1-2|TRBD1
CSVWTGEGGYTF
TGCAGCGTTTGGACAGGGGAAGGAGGCTACACCTTC
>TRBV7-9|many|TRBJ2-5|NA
CASSPMDPFIYQETQYF
TGTGCCAGCAGCCCCATGGACCCTTTCATTTACCAAGAGACCCAGTACTTC
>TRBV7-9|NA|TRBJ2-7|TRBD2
CASSLDPGLAGYSYEQYF
TGTGCCAGCAGCTTGGACCCGGGACTAGCGGGGTATTCCTACGAGCAGTACTTC
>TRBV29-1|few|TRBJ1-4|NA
CSVTRTFGGEKLFF
TGCAGCGTCACGAGGACATTCGGAGGAGAAAAACTGTTTTTT
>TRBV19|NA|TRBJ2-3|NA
CASSPYFGGASDTQYF
TGTGCCAGTAGCCCATATTTTGGGGGGGCGTCAGATACGCAGTATTTT
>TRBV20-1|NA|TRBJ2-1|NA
CSASLRVFSYNEQFF
TGCAGTGCTAGTTTGCGCGTTTTCTCCTACAATGAGCAGTTCTTC
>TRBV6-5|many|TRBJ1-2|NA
CASSYAYRDLVGYTF
TGTGCCAGCAGTTACGCCTACAGGGACTTGGTAGGCTACACCTTC
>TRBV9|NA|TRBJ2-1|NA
CVSSVGQLQDNEQFF
TGTGTCAGCAGCGTAGGACAGCTACAAGACAATGAGCAGTTCTTC